This T cell receptor beta chain was retrieved from a study of T cell clonality in common variable immunodeficiency. Of CVID subjects, under 16 were female and approximately 30 male, mean age roughly 40. Findings and caveats of the study: Compared with controls, CVID subjects had fewer shared TCRbeta clones. In common variable immunodeficiency, TCR beta chains reportedly carried fewer deletions and N-nucleotide insertions. TCRbeta clonality was increased in CVID versus healthy controls.

Sequencing was performed with immunoSEQ multiplex PCR; in TCRdb, only in-frame clones are kept and a portion is missing. Sampling found over 25,000 clones, none seen once. Germline CDR1 reads ENHRY; CDR2 reads SYGVKD. V lost 4 bases, J lost 1 base, and 7 bases lay in between. CDR3 length equals 13 residues. This clone was observed many times. Its antigen is undetermined. The missing CDR3 end, 3 residues past where the read stops, is filled in from the germline J gene. What was sequenced was peripheral blood mononuclear cells. The receptor was isolated from a human donor with common variable immunodeficiency. This chain uses TRBV10-3 with TRBJ1-1; the D is unclear. The CDR3: CAISVSANTEAFF. CDR3 DNA, as far as it was read: TGTGCCATCAGTGTTAGCGCGAACACTGAA.